This is a list of T cell receptor beta chains from one sample in a study of T cells in Graves' hyperthyroidism and ophthalmopathy. In TCRdb, the multiplex PCR reads were re-called with MiXCR into one record per CDR3 protein. This repertoire shows 470,000 or so distinct CDR3 sequences, 20% found once; its top ten account for about a quarter. The specimen sequenced was blood. The source is a man aged 18 to 29 with Graves' hyperthyroidism. Each CDR3 is given with its conserved first and last residue. The order of the fields is J gene, D gene, CDR3 length, clone size, V gene, CDR3 DNA, CDR3 protein. A D gene is named only where the DNA matches it firmly. Where a row states a size, it is once, few, many or the class of an expanded clone; other rows omit it.

j_gene: TRBJ2-5
d_gene: TRBD1
len: 15
abundance: many
v_gene: TRBV5-5
CDR3nt: TGTGCCAGCAGCTTGGACAACAGGGGGCAAGAGACCCAGTACTTC
CDR3aa: CASSLDNRGQETQYF

j_gene: TRBJ2-4
d_gene: -
len: 15
abundance: -
v_gene: TRBV28
CDR3nt: TGTGCCAGCAGTTCCGGAGGGGGGGCCAAAAACATTCAGTACTTC
CDR3aa: CASSSGGGAKNIQYF

j_gene: TRBJ2-7
d_gene: -
len: 13
abundance: many
v_gene: TRBV28
CDR3nt: TGTGCCAGCAGTTTAAGGCAAGGTGACGAGCAGTACTTC
CDR3aa: CASSLRQGDEQYF

j_gene: TRBJ1-2
d_gene: -
len: 13
abundance: many
v_gene: TRBV2
CDR3nt: TGTGCCAGCAGCCTTACTCAGGGCGGTGGCTACACCTTC
CDR3aa: CASSLTQGGGYTF

j_gene: TRBJ1-5
d_gene: -
len: 13
abundance: few
v_gene: TRBV15
CDR3nt: TGTGCCACCAGCAGAGTAGTTAATCAGCCCCAGCATTTT
CDR3aa: CATSRVVNQPQHF

j_gene: TRBJ1-1
d_gene: -
len: 16
abundance: -
v_gene: TRBV19
CDR3nt: TGTGCCAGCTACCCGAGGGGGTGGGGGCAGAACACTGAAGCTTTCTTT
CDR3aa: CASYPRGWGQNTEAFF

j_gene: TRBJ2-7
d_gene: TRBD1
len: 15
abundance: many
v_gene: TRBV28
CDR3nt: TGTGCCAGCAGTTCTCGGGACAGGGATTCCTACGAGCAGTACTTC
CDR3aa: CASSSRDRDSYEQYF

j_gene: TRBJ1-4
d_gene: -
len: 14
abundance: -
v_gene: TRBV15
CDR3nt: TGTGCCACCAGCAGGCCAGACGGGAATGAAAAACTGTTTTTT
CDR3aa: CATSRPDGNEKLFF

j_gene: TRBJ1-1
d_gene: -
len: 14
abundance: many
v_gene: TRBV6-1
CDR3nt: TGTGCCAGCGTGGGGACGGGATCTTCTGTTGAAGCTTTCTTT
CDR3aa: CASVGTGSSVEAFF

j_gene: TRBJ2-7
d_gene: -
len: 14
abundance: -
v_gene: TRBV3-1
CDR3nt: TGTGCCAGCAGCCAAGACAGGGCCAGCTACGAGCAGTACTTC
CDR3aa: CASSQDRASYEQYF

j_gene: TRBJ2-2
d_gene: -
len: 14
abundance: few
v_gene: TRBV12-3/TRBV12-4
CDR3nt: TGTGCCAGCAGTTCTCCCGGGGGCCCCGGGGAGCTGTTTTTT
CDR3aa: CASSSPGGPGELFF